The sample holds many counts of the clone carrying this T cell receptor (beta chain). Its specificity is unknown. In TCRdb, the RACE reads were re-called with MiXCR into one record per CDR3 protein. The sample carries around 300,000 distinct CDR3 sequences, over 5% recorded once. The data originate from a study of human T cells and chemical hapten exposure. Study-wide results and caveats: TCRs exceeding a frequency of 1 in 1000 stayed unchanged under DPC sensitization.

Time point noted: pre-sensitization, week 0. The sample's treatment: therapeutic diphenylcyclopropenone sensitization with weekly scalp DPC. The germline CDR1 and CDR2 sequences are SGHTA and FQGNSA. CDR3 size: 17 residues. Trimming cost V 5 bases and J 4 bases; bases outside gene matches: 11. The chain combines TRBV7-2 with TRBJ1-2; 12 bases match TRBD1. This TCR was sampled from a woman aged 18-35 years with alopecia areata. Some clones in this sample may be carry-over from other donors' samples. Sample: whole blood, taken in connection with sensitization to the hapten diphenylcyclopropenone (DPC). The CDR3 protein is CASSPLGTGGIGYGYTF. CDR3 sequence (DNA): TGTGCCAGCAGCCCGTTAGGGACAGGGGGCATCGGCTATGGCTACACCTTC.